This is a list of T cell receptor beta chains from one sample in a study of blood T cell repertoires in COVID-19. Repertoires were generated with immunoSEQ multiplex PCR, while TCRdb's copy carries only in-frame clones and drops some. Of roughly 70,000 clones listed, nearly 90% are singletons. The specimen sequenced was peripheral blood. The receptors here all came from a man aged 65 to 79 with acute or convalescent COVID-19. Each CDR3 is given with its conserved first and last residue. The D gene is left open where the match is weak. Some rows mark clone size as missing; the rest say once, few, many or name a class of expanded clone.

TRBJ1-1	-	TRBV15	-	TGTGCCACCAGCAGAGGGACGTGGGCAGGGGTGAACACTGAAGCTTTCTTT	CATSRGTWAGVNTEAFF
TRBJ2-3	TRBD2	TRBV29-1	-	TGCAGCGTTGATGGGGGAGGGGAAGCTAGCACAGATACGCAGTATTTT	CSVDGGGEASTDTQYF
TRBJ2-1	-	TRBV27	-	TGTGCCAGCAGGGGCGCGGGTAGCGGCAATGAGCAGTTCTTC	CASRGAGSGNEQFF
TRBJ2-7	TRBD1	TRBV10-3	-	TGTGCCATCAGTGAGACCCTAATCCTTCGGACAGGGGGATCCTACGAGCAGTACTTC	CAISETLILRTGGSYEQYF
TRBJ2-7	TRBD1	TRBV5-8	-	TGTGCCAGCAGAGAGACAGGGGGAAGGGACTACGAGCAGTACTTC	CASRETGGRDYEQYF
TRBJ1-2	-	TRBV7-8	-	TGTGCCAGCAGCTTAACGGCCAGCGGGAGCGGCTACACCTTC	CASSLTASGSGYTF
TRBJ1-4	-	TRBV4-3	-	TGCGCCAGCAGCCAAGATACGGGTATCGGGGGGGCGTTTGAAAAACTGTTTTTT	CASSQDTGIGGAFEKLFF
TRBJ1-4	-	TRBV4-1	-	TGCGCCAGCAGCCAAGACGAAGGGGATGAAAAACTGTTTTTT	CASSQDEGDEKLFF
TRBJ1-1	TRBD1	TRBV5-6	few	TGTGCCAGCAGCCCCGGGACAGCTACTGAAGCTTTCTTT	CASSPGTATEAFF
TRBJ1-2	-	TRBV9	-	TGTGCCAGCAGCTCCGGGTCTTATGGCTACACCTTC	CASSSGSYGYTF
TRBJ1-3	-	TRBV11-2	-	TGTGCCAGCAGCCGACGGCATAGGGACTCCCGAAACACCATATATTTT	CASSRRHRDSRNTIYF
TRBJ1-1	TRBD1	TRBV5-1	-	TGCGCCAGCAGCTGGGGACAGGGGAGTGAAGCTTTCTTT	CASSWGQGSEAFF
TRBJ2-3	TRBD2	TRBV7-9	-	TGTGCCAGCAGCTTAATCGAAGCGGCGGGGGAAACAGATACGCAGTATTTT	CASSLIEAAGETDTQYF
TRBJ2-1	TRBD1	TRBV5-6	-	TGTGCCAGCAGCTCCCTCGGACAGGGGGCGGGGGAGCAGTTCTTC	CASSSLGQGAGEQFF
TRBJ1-1	-	TRBV28	-	TGTGCCAGCAGTTTGGGACAAATGAACACTGAAGCTTTCTTT	CASSLGQMNTEAFF
TRBJ1-5	TRBD1	TRBV19	-	TGTGCCAGTAGTACATCGTGGGGACAGGGGAATCAGCCCCAGCATTTT	CASSTSWGQGNQPQHF
TRBJ2-2	TRBD1	TRBV7-6	few	TGTGCCAGCAGCCCCCAGGACAGGGGGCTCTACACCGGGGAGCTGTTTTTT	CASSPQDRGLYTGELFF
TRBJ2-6	-	TRBV29-1	-	TGCAGCGTGATCCAGGGCGCTGGGGCCAACGTCCTGACTTTC	CSVIQGAGANVLTF
TRBJ1-2	-	TRBV6-2/TRBV6-3	once	TGTGCCAGCAGTCAAACAGGGTATGGCTACACCTTC	CASSQTGYGYTF
TRBJ2-7	-	TRBV5-1	once	TGCGCCAGCAGCTTGTCCCCCACCTACGAGCAGTACTTC	CASSLSPTYEQYF
TRBJ1-4	TRBD1	TRBV4-3	-	TGCGCCAGCAGCCAAGACCGCAGGGGGCGACCTAATGAAAAACTGTTTTTT	CASSQDRRGRPNEKLFF
TRBJ1-2	-	TRBV5-1	few	TGCGCCAGCAGCACCGACAGCCGTAACTATGGCTACACCTTC	CASSTDSRNYGYTF
TRBJ2-7	TRBD2	TRBV27	once	TGTGCCAGCAGCCAGACTAGCGGGGGGCCCCCCAACGAGCAGTACTTC	CASSQTSGGPPNEQYF
TRBJ1-4	-	TRBV7-6	-	TGTGCCAGCAGCCCTGGTACATTGACAACTAATGAAAAACTGTTTTTT	CASSPGTLTTNEKLFF
TRBJ1-4	TRBD1	TRBV6-5	-	TGTGCCAGCAGTAGACAGGGGAGGGGTGAAAAACTGTTTTTT	CASSRQGRGEKLFF
TRBJ2-3	-	TRBV7-3	-	TGTGCCAGCAGCCAAGGCACAGGGATAAATACGCAGTATTTT	CASSQGTGINTQYF
TRBJ2-7	TRBD1	TRBV2	-	TGTGCCAGCAGTGACCCGGGACAGGGGGGAATGGAGGGCGAGCAGTACTTC	CASSDPGQGGMEGEQYF
TRBJ1-5	-	TRBV18	-	TGTGCCAGCTCAATCTCGCCCCTCCGGCTGGACAGCAAGAATCAGCCCCAGCATTTT	CASSISPLRLDSKNQPQHF
TRBJ1-1	TRBD1	TRBV6-5	-	TGTGCCAGCAGTTACACCGGACAGGGGGCGAGGGCTTTCTTT	CASSYTGQGARAFF
TRBJ1-1	-	TRBV14	-	TGTGCCAGCAGACTTTTTTACAGGGACCAAGAAGCTTTCTTT	CASRLFYRDQEAFF
TRBJ2-3	-	TRBV10-3	-	TGTGCCATCAGCGGGGGTCAAATAGTCTCAGATACGCAGTATTTT	CAISGGQIVSDTQYF
TRBJ1-5	TRBD1	TRBV4-3	-	TGCGCCAGCAGCCTATCAACAGGGGTAGCCCAGCATTTT	CASSLSTGVAQHF